Presented here are 20 T cell receptor beta chains from one specimen sequenced in a study of shared clonotypes between healthy human individuals. Generated by immunoSEQ multiplex PCR, the TCRdb table keeps only in-frame clones and is missing some. There are approximately 1,000,000 clones in the sample; about 84% occur only once, and 0.52% lies in the top ten. Sequencing was carried out using memory CD4+ T cells from PBMCs. The subset is: CD45RA-negative fraction. The receptors were sampled from a young man in good health. Some clones in this sample may be carry-over from other donors' samples.

V and J are TRBV4-2 and TRBJ1-6; D perhaps matches TRBD1 (6 bases). This CDR3 contains 16 residues. Germline V gene lookup returns CDR1 LGHNA and CDR2 YNFKEQ. Deletions cut 0 bases from V and 6 bases from J, with 12 bases between. The CDR3 coding sequence is TGTGCCAGCAGCCAAGATCGCCAGGGGTCTAATTCACCCCTCCACTTT. Amino acid sequence: CASSQDRQGSNSPLHF.

V and J are TRBV19 and TRBJ1-1; no firm D call. The length of the CDR3 is 15 residues. From germline, CDR1 is LNHDA and CDR2 SQIVND (reference sequence). The ends were cut back, 0 bases at V and 4 bases at J, with 12 bases in the middle. The CDR3, as DNA: TGTGCCAGTAGTATAGATAGCCCGCGAGGCACTGAAGCTTTCTTT. Protein sequence: CASSIDSPRGTEAFF.

This clone was observed a single time. The chain has TRBV5-6 and TRBJ2-4; 8 bases agree with TRBD1. Germline V gene data show CDR1 as SGHDT and CDR2 as YYEEEE. The CDR3 consists of 12 residues. With 8 bases clipped from V and 7 bases from J, the junction kept 5 bases outside the gene matches. The CDR3 loop reads CASWDRSNIQYF. The CDR3 DNA reads TGTGCCAGTTGGGACAGGTCGAACATTCAGTACTTC.

Here the CDR3 DNA reads TGTGCCAGCAGGGGGACAGGGACCTATGGCTACACCTTC. Translation: CASRGTGTYGYTF. The rearrangement joins TRBV28 to TRBJ1-2, with 9 nucleotides matching TRBD1. V lost 6 bases, J lost 4 bases, and 3 bases stayed unmatched. Germline assignment: CDR1 MDHEN and CDR2 SYDVKM. This CDR3 has 13 residues.

V gene TRBV5-1 combines with J gene TRBJ1-2; D gene uncertain. Germline-derived CDR1 and CDR2 are SGHRS and YFSETQ. The V end lost 3 bases, the J end lost 6 bases, and 12 bases lay between the germline ends. The CDR3 consists of 13 residues. The CDR3, as DNA: TGCGCCAGCAGCTCTTGGCAGGACGATGGCTACACCTTC. Protein sequence: CASSSWQDDGYTF.

This sequence joins TRBV18 and TRBJ1-1; a weak D match, TRBD1 (5 bases). Germline V gene data show CDR1 as KGHSH and CDR2 as LQKENI. This CDR3 is built from 14 residues. V dropped 6 bases and J dropped 4 bases, with 15 bases sitting between them. CDR3 in amino acids: CASSFMDTLTEAFF. CDR3 nucleotide sequence: TGTGCCAGCTCTTTTATGGACACCCTCACTGAAGCTTTCTTT.

V is TRBV27 and J is TRBJ2-5; D not certain. Trimming cost V 5 bases and J 5 bases, with 15 bases left between them. Germline CDR1 is MNHEY and CDR2 is SMNVEV (reference sequence). The CDR3 loop spans 14 amino acids. The CDR3 here is CASSVVSGIETQYF. CDR3 in DNA: TGTGCCAGCAGTGTCGTTTCGGGTATTGAGACCCAGTACTTC.

The rearrangement links TRBV2 to TRBJ2-3, with 7 bases lining up with TRBD2. Per the germline V gene, CDR1 is SNHLY and CDR2 is FYNNEI. The ends lost 2 bases at V and 2 bases at J; junction bases unmatched: 7. CDR3 length: 16 amino acids. Here the CDR3 reads CASSEQASGSTDTQYF. DNA of the CDR3: TGTGCCAGCAGTGAACAGGCTAGCGGATCCACAGATACGCAGTATTTT.

V and J are TRBV5-1 and TRBJ1-3; no clear D. V was shortened by 1 base and J by 4 bases, with 12 bases between the two germline ends. The CDR3 covers 15 residues. The germline V gene encodes CDR1 SGHRS and CDR2 YFSETQ. The CDR3 reads CASSLRFGSGNTIYF. Written as DNA, the CDR3 is TGCGCCAGCAGCTTGCGATTTGGTTCCGGAAACACCATATATTTT. Supplemented by reference TRBV5-1 and TRBJ1-3, the full variable domain reads KAGVTQTPRYLIKTRGQQVTLSCSPISGHRSVSWYQQTPGQGLQFLFEYFSETQRNKGNFPGRFSGRQFSNSRSEMNVSTLELGDSALYLCASSLRFGSGNTIYFGEGSWLTVV.

This chain connects TRBV9 to TRBJ1-3; D is uncertain. Trimming removed 4 bases from V and 3 bases from J, with 8 bases in between. The CDR3 length is 13 residues. Germline V gene data show CDR1 as SGDLS and CDR2 as YYNGEE. CDR3: CASSPHDGNTIYF. As DNA, the CDR3 is TGTGCCAGCAGCCCCCATGATGGAAACACCATATATTTT.

This clone was counted only a few times. The genes are TRBV4-2 and TRBJ2-1; 14 bases line up with TRBD2. CDR3 length: 17 residues. Per germline, CDR1 LGHNA and CDR2 YNFKEQ. V dropped 3 bases and J dropped 9; count of bases not matched to a gene: 10. The CDR3 here is CASSHSGGLAGAGEQFF. DNA for the CDR3: TGTGCCAGCAGCCACTCTGGGGGACTAGCGGGAGCAGGTGAGCAGTTCTTC.

V is TRBV5-1 and J is TRBJ1-1; D is possibly TRBD1 (6 bases). CDR3 size: 13 residues. Trimming cost V 4 bases and J 1 base, with 8 bases left between them. Germline CDR1 SGHRS, CDR2 YFSETQ. CDR3: CASSGQTNTEAFF. The CDR3 DNA follows: TGCGCCAGCAGCGGACAGACGAACACTGAAGCTTTCTTT.

This clone has a count of ten or more. The J gene is TRBJ1-2, the V gene TRBV28, with D maybe TRBD1 (6 bases). Trimming pared 6 bases from V and 4 bases from J, leaving 21 bases between. In germline, CDR1 is MDHEN, CDR2 SYDVKM. This CDR3 spans 16 amino acids. In DNA, the CDR3 is TGTGCCAGCAGAGGGGGTAGCGAAGGGGACACCTATGGCTACACCTTC. Protein product: CASRGGSEGDTYGYTF.

V and J are TRBV25-1 and TRBJ1-5; 7 positions agree with TRBD1. CDR3 length: 17 amino acids. The germline gives CDR1 MGHDK, CDR2 SYGVNS. The V segment lost 5 bases and the J segment 0 bases; nucleotides outside the gene matches: 10. The CDR3 DNA reads TGTGCCAGCAGTCAGGGGGGGGCTGGAAATAGCAATCAGCCCCAGCATTTT. Translating gives CASSQGGAGNSNQPQHF. The variable domain in full, completed from reference TRBV25-1 and TRBJ1-5, reads EADIYQTPRYLVIGTGKKITLECSQTMGHDKMYWYQQDPGMELHLIHYSYGVNSTEKGDLSSESTVSRIRTEHFPLTLESARPSHTSQYLCASSQGGAGNSNQPQHFGDGTRLSIL.

The chain carries TRBV6-5 and TRBJ1-1; 7 bases line up with TRBD1. With V trimmed by 0 bases and J by 11 bases, 15 bases remained unmatched. In germline, CDR1 is MNHEY, CDR2 SVGAGI. The CDR3 sequence is 16 residues long. The CDR3 region is CASSYSGGLVGLDAFF. CDR3 nucleotides: TGTGCCAGCAGTTACTCAGGGGGCTTGGTAGGGCTAGACGCTTTCTTT.

This chain connects TRBV5-1 to TRBJ2-5; D assignment may be TRBD1 or TRBD2 (5 bases each). CDR1 and CDR2 (germline): SGHRS, YFSETQ. This CDR3 comprises 15 residues. V shed 0 bases and J shed 2 bases, with 11 bases lying between them. CDR3 loop: CASSLGVGDQETQYF. As DNA, the CDR3 is TGCGCCAGCAGCTTGGGAGTGGGGGATCAAGAGACCCAGTACTTC.

The chain employs TRBV6-4 and TRBJ2-7, with 7 bases lining up with TRBD1. The CDR3 has 14 amino acids. Germline lookup yields CDR1 MRHNA and CDR2 SNTAGT. Unmatched junction bases numbered 5, after V lost 6 bases and J lost 0 bases. Written as DNA, the CDR3 is TGTGCCAGCAGCCCGACAGGGAGCTCCTACGAGCAGTACTTC. Translating it yields CASSPTGSSYEQYF.

V usage is TRBV15 and J usage is TRBJ1-2; D is undetermined. Germline loops: CDR1 LNHNV, CDR2 YYDKDF (reference sequence). This CDR3 spans 15 amino acids. Trimming pared 4 bases from V and 4 bases from J, leaving 16 bases between. The CDR3, as DNA: TGTGCCACCAGCATCGGGCTCACACCTACCTATGGCTACACCTTC. As protein: CATSIGLTPTYGYTF.

V is TRBV19 and J is TRBJ2-1; D unclear. This CDR3 spans 13 amino acids. The V end lost 5 bases, the J end lost 4 bases, and 9 bases lay between the germline ends. CDR1 and CDR2 (germline): LNHDA, SQIVND (reference sequence). The CDR3 here is CASSLRQYNEQFF. The CDR3 nucleotides are TGTGCCAGTAGTCTACGGCAGTACAATGAGCAGTTCTTC.

The chain joins TRBV7-2 to TRBJ1-4, with 7 positions matching TRBD1. After removal of 5 bases from V and 3 bases from J, the junction contained 6 bases not matched to a gene. Germline V gene data show CDR1 as SGHTA and CDR2 as FQGNSA. The CDR3 contains 15 residues. Written as DNA, the CDR3 is TGTGCCAGCAGCCCCTCAGGGGGGTCTAATGAAAAACTGTTTTTT. It codes for CASSPSGGSNEKLFF.